This section outlines one TCR beta chain sequence together with its context. The antigen is undetermined. CDR1 is MGHRA, CDR2 YSYEKL, per germline. This CDR3 region has 15 residues. V dropped 4 bases and J dropped 0 bases, with 10 bases sitting between them. This table comes from immunoSEQ multiplex PCR, and its TCRdb copy is limited to in-frame clones, with some not included. In the table there are over 850,000 clones, about 84% of which are singletons. This sample is part of a study of shared clonotypes between healthy human individuals. Notes on the study in general: Several donors held about 5% of naive CD4 clonotypes in common.

The sequence came from a man between 18 and 29 years old in good health. Some clones in this sample may be carry-over from other donors' samples. The gene calls are TRBV4-1 and TRBJ2-1; D is ambiguous. Sequenced: memory CD4+ T cells from PBMCs. Subset meaning: CD45RA-negative fraction. The CDR3 protein is CASSPTPSSYNEQFF. In DNA, the CDR3 is TGCGCCAGCAGCCCAACTCCCAGCTCCTACAATGAGCAGTTCTTC.